The rows below give T cell receptor beta chains drawn from one sample of a study of T cell repertoires in cytomegalovirus infection. Their cognate antigens are unknown. Using its own MiXCR run on the reads, TCRdb lists one record per CDR3 protein. The table includes some 920,000 distinct CDR3 sequences, about a third detected once. The material was cultured CD8+ T cells from PBMCs, obtained from culture after CMV antigen stimulation. These receptors originate from a human donor in good health (CMV status not recorded). Some clones in this sample may be carry-over from other donors' samples. Both conserved end residues are part of each CDR3. Fields, in order: clone size, V gene, J gene, D gene, CDR3 DNA, CDR3 protein. A D gene is named only where the DNA matches it firmly. Where a row states a size, it is once, few, many or the class of an expanded clone; other rows omit it.

NA	TRBV12-3/TRBV12-4	TRBJ2-7	NA	TGTGCCAGCAGTCCGGAGGGCCCAACCGCCTACGAGCAGTACTTC	CASSPEGPTAYEQYF
NA	TRBV12-3/TRBV12-4	TRBJ2-7	TRBD1	TGTGCCAGCAGTGCGGTAGGAGGACAGGACGAGCAGTACTTC	CASSAVGGQDEQYF
NA	TRBV4-2	TRBJ2-2	NA	TGTGCCAGCAGCCAAGGAGCCGTGGAGCTGTTTTTT	CASSQGAVELFF
NA	TRBV9	TRBJ2-6	TRBD1	TGTGCCAGCAGCAACCCGGGACAGGGTTTTCAGGAGGCCAACGTCCTGACTTTC	CASSNPGQGFQEANVLTF
NA	TRBV12-3/TRBV12-4	TRBJ2-3	NA	TGTGCCAGCAGTTCCCCAATAGAGACAGATACGCAGTATTTT	CASSSPIETDTQYF
NA	TRBV3-1	TRBJ1-5	NA	TGTGCCAGCAGCCAAGACTGGGGGACCCAGCATTTT	CASSQDWGTQHF
many	TRBV7-2	TRBJ2-3	TRBD2	TGTGCCAGCAGCTTATGGCTAGCGGGGCAAGATACGCAGTATTTT	CASSLWLAGQDTQYF
NA	TRBV27	TRBJ2-7	TRBD1	TGTGCCAGCAGTTTTTCCCTTGGGGACAGGGGCCCCTACGAGCAGTACTTC	CASSFSLGDRGPYEQYF
many	TRBV7-9	TRBJ2-1	NA	TGTGCCAGCAGTACCTGGGGAGGGGGGTACAATGAGCAGTTCTTC	CASSTWGGGYNEQFF
few	TRBV12-3/TRBV12-4	TRBJ1-1	NA	TGTGCCAGCAGTTTCTCATCAGGGAGCACTGAAGCTTTCTTT	CASSFSSGSTEAFF
NA	TRBV28	TRBJ1-5	NA	TGTGCCAGCAGAGAGCTCCGGGGGGATAGCAATCAGCCCCAGCATTTT	CASRELRGDSNQPQHF
NA	TRBV5-6	TRBJ2-5	TRBD1	TGTGCCAGCAGCAGCCGGGACAGCCCACGAGGGGAGACCCAGTACTTC	CASSSRDSPRGETQYF
medium-sized	TRBV7-2	TRBJ1-6	NA	TGTGCCAGCAGCTCCCCGGGCGGGGAACCAAGCTCCTATAATTCACCCCTCCACTTT	CASSSPGGEPSSYNSPLHF
NA	TRBV12-3/TRBV12-4	TRBJ2-1	TRBD1	TGTGCCAGCACCTTGGGACAGGCCCATGAGCAGTTCTTC	CASTLGQAHEQFF
NA	TRBV5-1	TRBJ2-3	TRBD1	TGCGCCAGCAGCTGGAGGGACAGGGCCTACAACACAGATACGCAGTATTTT	CASSWRDRAYNTDTQYF
NA	TRBV20-1	TRBJ1-4	NA	TGCAGTGCTCGGGGGCGGGGGCCCTTGGGGACTAATGAAAAACTGTTTTTT	CSARGRGPLGTNEKLFF
NA	TRBV27	TRBJ1-2	NA	TGTGCCAGCAGTGCCTACAAAGGGTCGGGGAATGGCTACACCTTC	CASSAYKGSGNGYTF
NA	TRBV5-6	TRBJ2-5	TRBD2	TGTGCCAGCAGCCCCCCCGGGAGGAAAGAGACCCAGTACTTC	CASSPPGRKETQYF
many	TRBV7-8	TRBJ1-1	NA	TGTGCCAGCAGCTTAGGCGGCCCCTCATGGGAAGCTTTCTTT	CASSLGGPSWEAFF
few	TRBV12-3/TRBV12-4	TRBJ1-5	NA	TGTGCCAGCAGTTTACAGGGATGGGGCGGCAATCAGCCCCAGCATTTT	CASSLQGWGGNQPQHF
few	TRBV4-1	TRBJ2-7	NA	TGCGCCAGCAGCCAATCTGCGCAGGGTAATTACGAGCAGTACTTC	CASSQSAQGNYEQYF
many	TRBV7-6	TRBJ2-3	TRBD1	TGTGCCAGCAGCTTCGGGACAGGGGGCTACACAGATACGCAGTATTTT	CASSFGTGGYTDTQYF
few	TRBV6-1	TRBJ2-1	NA	TGTGCCAGCAGTGATTTCTTTGGCGGGTTCTTCTACAATGAGCAGTTCTTC	CASSDFFGGFFYNEQFF
many	TRBV11-2	TRBJ1-1	NA	TGTGCCAGCAGCTTATGGGGGCGGGCGAACACTGAAGCTTTCTTT	CASSLWGRANTEAFF
NA	TRBV7-9	TRBJ1-4	NA	TGTGCCAGCAGCTTACGCGGCGGGACAAGGGTTAATGAAAAACTGTTTTTT	CASSLRGGTRVNEKLFF
NA	TRBV12-3/TRBV12-4	TRBJ1-4	NA	TGTGCCAGCAGCACGGACATCATTAATGAAAAACTGTTTTTT	CASSTDIINEKLFF
NA	TRBV12-3/TRBV12-4	TRBJ1-2	NA	TGTGCCAGCAGCCCCTACTTCCATGGGAACTATGGCTACACCTTC	CASSPYFHGNYGYTF
few	TRBV6-2/TRBV6-3	TRBJ1-5	NA	TGTGCCAGCACGGGGACCCCCCGGCGCAATCAGCCCCAGCATTTT	CASTGTPRRNQPQHF
few	TRBV7-8	TRBJ2-7	TRBD1	TGTGCCAGCAGCTCCTACAGGGGCGGCGAGCAGTACTTC	CASSSYRGGEQYF
few	TRBV5-4	TRBJ1-1	NA	TGTGCCAGCAGCTTGGAGGGCCGGAAGGGGTTGGCCACTGAAGCTTTCTTT	CASSLEGRKGLATEAFF
NA	TRBV12-3/TRBV12-4	TRBJ2-1	TRBD1	TGTGCCAGCAGACTAGAGGGGCAGGGGGACTACAATGAGCAGTTCTTC	CASRLEGQGDYNEQFF
many	TRBV27	TRBJ1-5	NA	TGTGCCAGCAGCCCGATATATAGCAATCAGCCCCAGCATTTT	CASSPIYSNQPQHF
NA	TRBV27	TRBJ2-1	TRBD1	TGTGCCAGCAGTTTTTCGGGACAGCCAGCTAATGAGCAGTTCTTC	CASSFSGQPANEQFF
NA	TRBV7-9	TRBJ1-5	TRBD1	TGTGCCAGCAGCTCAGAGGACAGGGGGGATCAGCCCCAGCATTTT	CASSSEDRGDQPQHF
once	TRBV28	TRBJ2-5	NA	TGTGCCAACAGTTTCGGAGAAGAGTGGGGGTCCTACCAAGAGACCCAGTACTTC	CANSFGEEWGSYQETQYF
once	TRBV2	TRBJ2-5	NA	TGTGCCAGCATCGGACGAGACTTTAAAGAGACCCAGTACTTC	CASIGRDFKETQYF
NA	TRBV27	TRBJ2-3	NA	TGTGCCAGCAGTTTACCTCCCGGCGGGGCAACGTGGACCACAGATACGCAGTATTTT	CASSLPPGGATWTTDTQYF
few	TRBV6-5	TRBJ1-6	NA	TGTGCCAGCAGTTACAGAACAGCGGGATTTGGTTCACCCCTCCACTTT	CASSYRTAGFGSPLHF
few	TRBV9	TRBJ1-5	NA	TGTGCCAGCAGCGTAGGTCAGCCTAATCAGCCCCAGCATTTT	CASSVGQPNQPQHF
NA	TRBV29-1	TRBJ2-1	NA	TGCAGCGACCGTGCCGGAGAGCAGTTCTTC	CSDRAGEQFF
NA	TRBV7-4	TRBJ2-5	NA	TGTGCCAGGAGCCAGCCAGGATGGGAGACCCAGCACTTC	CARSQPGWETQHF
NA	TRBV12-3/TRBV12-4	TRBJ1-1	TRBD1	TGTGCCAGCAGTTTAGAATTAGGGGACAGGGATCCCACCACGGACACTGAAGCTTTCTTT	CASSLELGDRDPTTDTEAFF
NA	TRBV6-1	TRBJ2-3	TRBD2	TGTGCCAGCGGACTAGCGGGGGGCCGGACCAGCACAGATACGCAGTATTTT	CASGLAGGRTSTDTQYF
NA	TRBV12-3/TRBV12-4	TRBJ2-2	TRBD1	TGTGCCAGCAGGTCCAGGGGGCACACCGGGGAGCTGTTTTTT	CASRSRGHTGELFF
NA	TRBV20-1	TRBJ2-7	NA	TGCAGTGTTTATCGGGGTTACGAGCAGTACTTC	CSVYRGYEQYF
many	TRBV4-1	TRBJ2-5	TRBD1	TGCGCCAGCACCCCACAGGGGGGAGAAGGACGAGAAGAGACCCAGTACTTC	CASTPQGGEGREETQYF
NA	TRBV5-6	TRBJ1-1	NA	TGTGCCAGCAGTTACTGGGGGGAATATAGGAACACTGAAGCTTTCTTT	CASSYWGEYRNTEAFF
few	TRBV6-2/TRBV6-3	TRBJ1-1	NA	TGTGCCAGCAGTTACTCGATATGGAAGGACCTCGCTTTCTTT	CASSYSIWKDLAFF
many	TRBV7-8	TRBJ2-1	NA	TGTGCCAGCAGCTTAGGGGACACACTGTACAATGAGCAGTTCTTC	CASSLGDTLYNEQFF
many	TRBV7-8	TRBJ2-1	NA	TGTGCCAGCAGCTTAAGGGATGTTTTCCCCTACAATGAGCAGTTCTTC	CASSLRDVFPYNEQFF
few	TRBV7-3	TRBJ2-1	NA	TGTGCCAGCAGCTTAACGTCAGGGTTTGGTGAGCAGTTCTTC	CASSLTSGFGEQFF
few	TRBV27	TRBJ1-3	NA	TGTGCCAGCAGTCCGTCAGGTTGGGACACCATATATTTT	CASSPSGWDTIYF
NA	TRBV23-1	TRBJ2-4	NA	TGCGCCAGCAGTCATTCCCAGGGGCAACTAGCCAAAAACATTCAGTACTTC	CASSHSQGQLAKNIQYF
few	TRBV27	TRBJ2-7	NA	TGTGCCACTACCTCATTTAGAGGGTTCCACGAGCAGTACTTC	CATTSFRGFHEQYF
many	TRBV7-2	TRBJ2-5	TRBD1	TGTGCCAGCAGCCTGGGACAGGGCTACCAAGAGACCCAGTACTTC	CASSLGQGYQETQYF
few	TRBV6-5	TRBJ2-1	NA	TGTGCCAGCAGTCTCTACCGGGACTTCAATGAGCAGTTCTTC	CASSLYRDFNEQFF
NA	TRBV27	TRBJ2-7	NA	TGTGCCAGCAGTTTATCCTCATGGGCGGAGCAGTACTTC	CASSLSSWAEQYF
NA	TRBV13	TRBJ2-4	TRBD2	TGTGCCAGCAGCTTAATTTCAGCGGGGGTAGCCAAAAACATTCAGTACTTC	CASSLISAGVAKNIQYF
NA	TRBV6-1	TRBJ2-1	NA	TGTGCCAGCAGTGAAACAGACACATACAATGAGCAGTTCTTC	CASSETDTYNEQFF
few	TRBV5-4	TRBJ2-3	TRBD1	TGTGCCAGCAGCCAAGGGGACAGGGGCGCAGATACGCAGTATTTT	CASSQGDRGADTQYF